One sample yielded the 8 T cell receptor beta chains listed below, sequenced in a study of shared clonotypes between healthy human individuals. TCRdb's table, derived via immunoSEQ multiplex PCR, lists solely in-frame clones and lacks some. Among about 800,000 clones, around 96% were seen once, and the ten largest hold about 0.25%. Naive CD8 cells comprised CD45RO-negative, CCR7-positively selected cells, excluding terminally differentiated effector memory CD45RA+ cells. Sample: naive CD8+ T cells sorted from blood. The receptor source for this set is a man in his thirties or forties in good health.

The chain uses TRBV11-2 and TRBJ2-7; TRBD2 agrees at 10 bases. The CDR3 spans 17 residues. The V segment lost 0 bases and the J segment 0 bases; nucleotides outside the gene matches: 5. CDR1 and CDR2 (germline): SGHAT, FQNNGV. The CDR3 DNA follows: TGTGCCAGCAGCTTAGAGGGACGACTAGCGGGCTCCTACGAGCAGTACTTC. Its translation: CASSLEGRLAGSYEQYF. The full variable domain, in which reference TRBV11-2 and TRBJ2-7 provide the parts outside the CDR3, is EAGVAQSPRYKIIEKRQSVAFWCNPISGHATLYWYQQILGQGPKLLIQFQNNGVVDDSQLPKDRFSAERLKGVDSTLKIQPAKLEDSAVYLCASSLEGRLAGSYEQYFGPGTRLTVT.

The chain recombines TRBV2 with TRBJ2-4; D is undetermined. Germline-derived CDR1 and CDR2 are SNHLY and FYNNEI. The V end lost 9 bases, the J end lost 1 base, and 16 bases lay between the germline ends. The CDR3 spans 15 residues. CDR3 protein: CASLSPSEAKNIQYF. The CDR3 region has the DNA TGTGCCAGTCTAAGCCCGAGTGAGGCCAAAAACATTCAGTACTTC. Full variable domain (outside the CDR3, taken from reference TRBV2 and TRBJ2-4): EPEVTQTPSHQVTQMGQEVILRCVPISNHLYFYWYRQILGQKVEFLVSFYNNEISEKSEIFDDQFSVERPDGSNFTLKIRSTKLEDSAMYFCASLSPSEAKNIQYFGAGTRLSVL.

V gene TRBV7-8 combines with J gene TRBJ2-2; weak D call: TRBD2 (6 bases). This CDR3 contains 15 residues. Germline assignment: CDR1 SGHVS and CDR2 FQNEAQ. The V gene lost 3 bases and the J gene lost 3 bases, with 11 bases spanning the gap. DNA for the CDR3: TGTGCCAGCAGCTTCCCGGGGGATTACACCGGGGAGCTGTTTTTT. Its translation: CASSFPGDYTGELFF.

This clone was seen just once. The genes are TRBV7-9 and TRBJ2-2; D call uncertain. The CDR3 has 15 amino acids. Germline V gene sequence: CDR1 SEHNR, CDR2 FQNEAQ (reference sequence). The V end lost 5 bases, the J end lost 2 bases, and 12 bases lay between the germline ends. The chain's CDR3 is CASSQLGLNTGELFF. The CDR3 DNA follows: TGTGCCAGCAGCCAGCTAGGGCTAAACACCGGGGAGCTGTTTTTT.

The chain uses TRBV13 and TRBJ2-1; D may be TRBD1 or TRBD2 (5 bases each). V was pared by 5 bases and J by 3 bases, with 14 bases between. Germline CDR1 is PRHDT and CDR2 is FYEKMQ (reference sequence). CDR3 length equals 15 residues. Here the CDR3 reads CASSHRGQGYNEQFF. Written as DNA, the CDR3 is TGTGCCAGCAGCCACCGGGGCCAAGGCTACAATGAGCAGTTCTTC.

The gene calls are TRBV19 and TRBJ1-1, with D hard to call. The CDR3 covers 13 residues. The V gene lost 8 bases and the J gene lost 4 bases, with 14 bases spanning the gap. Germline CDR1 reads LNHDA; CDR2 reads SQIVND (reference sequence). The DNA of the CDR3 is TGTGCCAGTGCCTGGGGTCGAGGCACTGAAGCTTTCTTT. Protein: CASAWGRGTEAFF.

The V call is TRBV7-8, the J call TRBJ1-5, with TRBD1 matching over 8 bases. This CDR3 has 17 amino acids. After removal of 0 bases from V and 5 bases from J, the junction contained 9 bases not matched to a gene. Germline V lookup: CDR1 SGHVS, CDR2 FQNEAQ. The CDR3 DNA reads as TGTGCCAGCAGCTTAGCTCGGGACAGGTCTTCCGATCAGCCCCAGCATTTT. Translated: CASSLARDRSSDQPQHF.

The chain has TRBV9 and TRBJ2-3; D is unresolved. V was cut by 3 bases and J by 0 bases, with 14 bases left in between. The CDR3 sequence is 16 residues long. Germline V gene lookup returns CDR1 SGDLS and CDR2 YYNGEE. The CDR3 bases are TGTGCCAGCAGCGCCTTGGTGCTGACTAGCACAGATACGCAGTATTTT. This sequence encodes CASSALVLTSTDTQYF.